What follows describes a single T cell receptor (beta chain). Its target is not known. These data originate in a study of OX40 agonist ivuxolimab in advanced cancers. The CDR3 runs to 12 residues. V shed 1 base and J shed 14 bases, with 9 bases lying between them. The germline V gene encodes CDR1 WSHSY and CDR2 SAAADI. TCRdb's copy holds only in-frame clones and misses some; the assay was immunoSEQ multiplex PCR. The sample carries tens of thousands of clones, around four fifths recorded once. General observations from the study: On average, CD8+ T cells had more expanded clones than CD4+.

This sequence originates from an adult with an advanced solid tumor such as melanoma, head and neck, liver or kidney cancer. The chain uses TRBV10-2 and TRBJ1-6; D unresolved. Material: CD4+ or CD8+ T cells sorted from blood, obtained in a trial of the OX40 agonist ivuxolimab. The CDR3 bases are TGCGCCAGCAGTGAGTGGGCCTCGACCCTCCACTTT. Translation: CASSEWASTLHF.